This entry describes one TCR beta chain. What it binds is not known. The sample is drawn from a study of T cell responses to AZD1222 COVID-19 vaccine. The protocol was immunoSEQ multiplex PCR, while the TCRdb copy is restricted to in-frame clones and leaves out a portion. The sample gives around 180,000 clones, around 94% of which show up once; about 1.5% is in the top ten. The study, taken as a whole, reports: Per reports, nearly half of all spike-specific TCRs target regions that are unmutated in variants. Among the donors, most were white British and more were female, and clonal diversity was possibly underestimated. No day 14 peak samples; only post-peak repertoires were characterized.

The CDR3 loop spans 14 amino acids. Between the trimmed V and J ends, which lost 4 bases and 3 bases, there was a span of 10 bases. The germline V gene encodes CDR1 SGHVS and CDR2 FQNEAQ. J is TRBJ1-3 and V is TRBV7-8, with D perhaps matching TRBD1 (5 bases). The TCR originated in an adult who received the AZD1222 COVID-19 vaccine. The material was peripheral blood, obtained 28 days after the second AZD1222 dose. The CDR3 is CASSSEGHGNTIYF. Here the CDR3 DNA reads TGTGCCAGCAGCTCTGAAGGACATGGAAACACCATATATTTT.